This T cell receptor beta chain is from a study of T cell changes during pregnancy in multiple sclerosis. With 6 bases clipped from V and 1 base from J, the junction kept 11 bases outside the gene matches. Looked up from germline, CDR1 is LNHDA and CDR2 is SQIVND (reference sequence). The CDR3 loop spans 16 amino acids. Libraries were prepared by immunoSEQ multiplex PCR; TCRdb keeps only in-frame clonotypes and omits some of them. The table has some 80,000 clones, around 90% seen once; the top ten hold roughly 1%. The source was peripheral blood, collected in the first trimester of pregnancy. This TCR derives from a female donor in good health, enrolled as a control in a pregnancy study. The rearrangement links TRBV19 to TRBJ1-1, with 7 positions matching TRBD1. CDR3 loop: CASSSQHRGGNTEAFF. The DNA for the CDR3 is TGTGCCAGTAGCTCTCAACACAGGGGTGGGAACACTGAAGCTTTCTTT.